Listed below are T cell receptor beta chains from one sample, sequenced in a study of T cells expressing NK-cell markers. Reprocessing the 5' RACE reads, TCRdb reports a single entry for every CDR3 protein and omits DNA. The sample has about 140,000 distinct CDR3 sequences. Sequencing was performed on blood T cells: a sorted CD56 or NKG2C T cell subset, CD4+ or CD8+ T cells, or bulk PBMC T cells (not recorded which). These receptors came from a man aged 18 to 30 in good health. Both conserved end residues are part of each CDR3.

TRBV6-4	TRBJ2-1	CASSYTGTSHEQFF
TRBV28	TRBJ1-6	CASSVSYNSPLHF
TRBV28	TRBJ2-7	CASSLPGTSGKSEQYF
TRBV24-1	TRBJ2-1	CATSVSREVNEQFF
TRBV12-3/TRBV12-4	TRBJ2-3	CATRTSPDTQYF
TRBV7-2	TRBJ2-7	CASSELYEQYF
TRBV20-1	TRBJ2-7	CSARDFLTAVDYEQYF
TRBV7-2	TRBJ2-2	CASSLVWETGELFF
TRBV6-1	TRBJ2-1	CASIPQGSAGGHDNEQFF
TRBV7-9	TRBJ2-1	CASSGTNEQFF
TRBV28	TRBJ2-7	CASSLEAGGPWEQYF
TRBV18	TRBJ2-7	CASSTGQPHEQYF
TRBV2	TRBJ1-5	CARRDPNSNQPQHF
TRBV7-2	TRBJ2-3	CASSFIAGSTDTQYF
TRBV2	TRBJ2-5	CASREAAAYQETQYF
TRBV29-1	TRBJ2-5	CSVEAGTLQETQYF
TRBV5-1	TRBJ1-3	CASSLNEGARGNTIYF
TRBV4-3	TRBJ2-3	CASSQGGTRSTLSTDTQYF
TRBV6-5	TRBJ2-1	CASSYSSREAYNEQFF
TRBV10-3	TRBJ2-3	CAIKQGQGSSTDTQYF
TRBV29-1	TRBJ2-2	CSATGYTGELFF
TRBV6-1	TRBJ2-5	CASRLAQTLQETQYF
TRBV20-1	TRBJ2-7	CSANLAHSSYEQYF
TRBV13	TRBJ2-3	CASSPERELDTQYF
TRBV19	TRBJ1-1	CASTHRGISEAFF
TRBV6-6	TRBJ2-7	CASSYTQIYEQYF
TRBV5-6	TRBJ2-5	CASSLVPETQYF
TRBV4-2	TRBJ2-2	CASSQGAGMSGGELFF
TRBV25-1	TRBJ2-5	CASSEGMWTQYF
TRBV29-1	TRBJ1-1	CSVSEGAEAFF
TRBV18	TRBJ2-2	CASSPPGGSYTGELFF
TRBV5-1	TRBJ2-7	CASSLGDGAYEQYF
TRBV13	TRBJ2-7	CASSIQGHEQYF
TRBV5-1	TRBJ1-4	CASTEGQANEKLFF
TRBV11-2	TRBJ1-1	CASSLSGTVAEAFF
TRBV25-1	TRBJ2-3	CASSEGRQTDTQYF
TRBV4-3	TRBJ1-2	CASSQGRGPDGYTF
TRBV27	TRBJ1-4	CASSSTPTTNEKLFF
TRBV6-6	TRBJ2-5	CASSPGVETQYF
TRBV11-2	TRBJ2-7	CASSPRSGSGYEQYF
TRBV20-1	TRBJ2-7	CSATPGLAGGRSDEQYF
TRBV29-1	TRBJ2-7	CSVLGGISYEQYF
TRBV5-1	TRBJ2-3	CASRYGRVARDTQYF
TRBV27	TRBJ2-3	CASSLSPFGTDTQYF
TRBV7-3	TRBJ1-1	CASRNDRGGTEAFF
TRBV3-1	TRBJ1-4	CASSDGIAGRNEKLFF
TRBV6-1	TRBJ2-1	CASSPVGLVDGEQFF
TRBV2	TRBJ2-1	CASSTGGGSYNEQFF
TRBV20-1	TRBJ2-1	CSASLDDYNEQFF
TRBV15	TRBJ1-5	CATSAQGARQPQHF
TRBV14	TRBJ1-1	CASSQVTGVVVSTEAFF
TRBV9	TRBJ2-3	CASSYTGFTDTQYF
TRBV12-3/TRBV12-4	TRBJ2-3	CASSGSDTQYF
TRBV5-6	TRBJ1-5	CASSLGPRDPETRGNQPQHF